This T cell receptor (beta chain) derives from a study of response to subunit inactivated influenza vaccine. Study-level findings and limits: New T cells are recruited in small numbers by each seasonal influenza vaccination, according to the authors' suggestion.

This clonotype was seen at least ten times. Antigen unknown. Trimming pared 6 bases from V and 2 bases from J, leaving 17 bases between. The V gene's germline CDR1 is DFQATT and CDR2 SNEGSKA (reference sequence). The CDR3 sequence is 16 residues long. TCRdb used MiXCR to reprocess the RT-PCR reads, holding one entry per CDR3 protein. The table records 450,000 to 500,000 distinct CDR3 sequences, roughly 9.8% of them present only once. The source of this sequence is a man in his fifties who received an inactivated influenza vaccine. The chain employs TRBV20-1 and TRBJ2-6, with a tentative D call TRBD2 (5 bases). The source material was PBMCs from blood, sampled 40 to 50 days after vaccination. The CDR3 loop reads CSAIGEWETGANVLTF. In DNA, the CDR3 is TGCAGTGCCATTGGGGAATGGGAGACTGGGGCCAACGTCCTGACTTTC.